Given below is one T cell receptor (beta chain) in context. This clone has a handful of counts. What this receptor recognizes is not known. Base qualities were left out, and no much larger clone turns up one base away. To prepare the library, the immunoSEQ multiplex PCR assay was applied. A mixture of 60 forward primers for TCR Vbeta segments and 13 reverse primers for TCR Jbeta segments was used in the multiplex PCR. Amplification of the CDR3 region of rearranged TCR beta genes was performed with a multiplex PCR assay on genomic DNA. On the Illumina HiSeq System, the amplified TCR beta libraries were sequenced as 87-base-pair reads. The paper's data handling went like this. In a later analysis, tens of millions of unique TCR beta chains were counted across the 666 repertoires, and roughly 9.9 million of these chains were shared by at least two donors. Raw reads were error-corrected and collapsed into unique sequences by a nearest-neighbor algorithm in which closely related sequences were merged to remove PCR and sequencing errors. V, D and J gene segments were assigned by aligning CDR3 sequences to IMGT reference sequences. Each retained sequence needed at least a six-nucleotide match to both a V gene segment and a J gene segment. Rearrangements were classified as productive when the CDR3 lacked stop codons and remained in frame with V and J, and all other rearrangements were classified as non-productive. Following IMGT convention, CDR3 was defined as the stretch from the second conserved V-encoded cysteine up to the conserved J-encoded phenylalanine. The earlier analysis of a few hundred of the donors excluded any sequence lacking an unambiguous match to a single V gene segment. An earlier analysis of under 750 of the donors called V segments functional above 56.7% productive rearrangements and segregating when the between-donor standard deviation exceeded 5%. A statistical classification framework was built for diagnosing cytomegalovirus status from the catalog of TCR beta chain sequences. A later analysis assigned V and J genes by comparing TCR nucleotide sequences with IMGT/GENE-DB human TR gene sequences. The TCRdist pipeline was used in a later analysis to assign CDR3 sequences and most-parsimonious VDJ recombination scenarios. A later analysis defined each TCR beta chain by its CDR3 amino acid sequence plus V-gene family, and excluded reads lacking a unique V-gene family. In a later analysis, 550 to 650 highly shared, low-generation-probability nucleotide sequences were removed to address suspected cross-contamination and a sequencing artifact. A later analysis calculated a clonal expansion index for each public chain from normalized within-repertoire ranks of inferred template counts. In a later analysis, generation probabilities were computed with a VDJ recombination model fitted to out-of-frame rearrangements, and the resulting probabilities were checked against IGoR. In a later analysis, TCR-TCR, TCR-HLA and TCR-CMV co-occurrence was scored with hypergeometric tests, and a repertoire-size bias correction was applied to TCR pairs. A later analysis estimated false discovery rates by permuting HLA or CMV assignments 20 times. In a later analysis, co-occurring TCRs were grouped using DBSCAN, with TCRdist sequence similarity added in when clustering inside HLA-allele-positive subsets. For co-occurrence clustering, repertoires with fewer than 30,000 or more than 120,000 public chains were excluded, along with four to six repertoires with anomalous nucleotide sharing. Sourced from immuneACCESS, this table was stored by TCRdb with only in-frame sequences that have V and J called. A share of the clones is absent; for the studies checked, an unresolved V gene accounts for under half, and the remainder has no known explanation. V and J calls and clone size are as listed in that table; D and trimming were resolved from the DNA. The sample profile shows about 120,000 clones; 63% of them were found once. About a tenth of the sample is in the top ten clones.

The data were obtained in a study of cytomegalovirus exposure and HLA in healthy donors (TCRdb year 2017). Concerning the study at large: An earlier analysis of approximately 640 of the donors reported 250 to 300 Gb of sequence data and some 120 million unique TCR beta sequences from roughly 200 million T cells. Roughly 300 gigabases of sequencing data and around 88 million unique TCR sequences made up an early release that covered 640 HLA-typed donors. Among the roughly 380 genotyped donors, about 85% belonged to the genetic ancestry cluster associated with self-reported Caucasian donors. The study was designed to test whether signatures of past pathogen exposure could be identified by cataloging public T cell receptors. Using immunosequencing, the study profiled T cell repertoires from 550 to 750 subjects and related those repertoires to cytomegalovirus serostatus. In addition to the first cohort of 666 subjects, a separate validation cohort of 120 different subjects was used. High-throughput TCR immunosequencing, statistical association of individual TCRs with disease status, and machine learning were combined to predict cytomegalovirus infection status. A later analysis re-analyzed previously published TCR beta repertoires from 500 to 700 donors and added high-resolution HLA genotyping to study TCR occurrence patterns. The later analysis used no new phenotypic data to find candidate immune exposures, relying instead on TCR beta sequences and their occurrence across donors. An earlier analysis of some 500 of the donors used high-throughput TCR beta sequencing to judge whether each TCR beta V gene segment behaved as functional or pseudogenic. Donor age, sex, ethnicity and CMV serostatus were compiled alongside the repertoire data. In a later genetic analysis, genome-wide SNP genotypes for about 65% of the roughly 670 donors were used, and that subset was treated as a discovery cohort. All discovery cohort repertoires had been generated on a single sequencing platform. HLA typing covered class I and class II loci at four-digit resolution. The number of typed donors differed by locus: roughly 620-630 for A, B, C, DRB1 and DQB1; approximately 520 for DQA1; 606 for DPA1; and some 450 for DPB1. A handful of DR-DQ haplotypes were handled as single units for association and clustering because linkage in the cohort was strong. Among about 390 genotyped donors of the cohort, an average of 235,054 unique TCR beta nucleotide sequences were sequenced per donor, around a sixth of them non-productive. Study-wide findings and limitations: At a false discovery rate of 0.05, a later analysis linked about 16,000 TCR beta sequences to specific HLA alleles. In a later analysis, HLA-associated TCR beta chains showed more clonal expansion and lower generation probabilities than non-associated chains that were equally common. A cluster of highly shared sequence variants was judged likely to be a technical artifact of the sequencing pipeline. Across donors, most TCR sequences were observed very rarely, whereas some public TCRs were present in many individuals. The only immune exposure information available for the cohort was CMV serostatus. HLA typing was unavailable for some donors at each locus, so association tests used only the typed subset. The authors suggested that the approach could potentially be generalized to other disease states and immunological phenotypes. Strong co-occurrence of HLA alleles, especially DR and DQ, made assigning TCR associations to individual alleles difficult. In an earlier analysis of under 600 of the donors, most TCR beta V segments were observed in productive rearrangements about 87% or about 30% of the time, broadly matching IMGT annotations. This cohort had only TCR beta chains sequenced, and the lack of alpha or paired-chain data limited which features could be detected. Because the 87-base-pair reads could not distinguish some IMGT-functional V segments, including TRBV6-2 and TRBV6-3, those segments were excluded. A total of 164 TCR beta chains were listed by the study as associated with cytomegalovirus. A later genetic analysis associated a missense DCLRE1C variant with V-gene and J-gene trimming of TCR beta chains, and an independent cohort replicated the association. Because counts were too low, roughly 16 rarely observed V segments, including chromosome 9 orphons, were left out of the earlier analysis of a few hundred of the donors. Correlated functional status among segregating V segments might be attributable to linkage disequilibrium, but an unknown experimental factor could not be ruled out. In vitro tests confirmed that a few of the cytomegalovirus-associated TCR beta chains recognize cytomegalovirus antigens. According to a later analysis, parvovirus B19, influenza, CMV and Epstein-Barr virus appeared linked to several top co-occurrence clusters. According to a later genetic analysis, donors in an Asian-associated ancestry cluster had fewer N-insertions in productive TCRs than the approximately 650-donor mean. Sequencing depth was assumed to be roughly uniform across donors in the presence/absence analyses, though that assumption may not hold. A later analysis found that TCR association rates varied across HLA loci, with DRB1 alleles showing the most associated TCRs and HLA-C alleles the fewest. A further reported finding was that TCR beta sequences accurately predicted the HLA-A and HLA-B alleles for most subjects in the first cohort. The classifier was reported to diagnose cytomegalovirus status with high specificity and sensitivity in both the original cohort and the validation cohort. A later analysis found that most CMV-associated TCR beta chains appeared HLA-restricted, with HLA associations seemingly driven largely by CMV exposure.

The cohort consisted of more than 650 healthy bone marrow donors. At the time of sampling, every cohort member was nominally healthy, though immune exposures that went unrecorded were likely present. The donor was CMV seropositive and was included in the group of about 290 seropositive cohort members. Every donor gave a peripheral blood sample, and the peripheral blood mononuclear cells from that sample were used for TCR beta sequencing. The Qiagen DNeasy Blood Extraction Kit was used to extract genomic DNA from the blood cell samples. V lost 6 bases and J lost 3 bases, and the count of bases not matched to a germline gene is 8. Taken from the germline V gene, the CDR1 and CDR2 loops are SNHLY and FYNNEI. The CDR3 covers 15 residues, taking in both the cysteine and the phenylalanine. CDR3 DNA only is kept here, 45 bases in frame from base 1.

Sequenced material: PBMCs. The sequence joins TRBV2 to TRBJ1-5, with 7 bases aligning to TRBD1. This clonotype originated in a man in his forties in good health and CMV-seropositive. The nucleotide sequence is TGTGCCAGCAGGCTCCGGGACAGCCACAATCAGCCCCAGCATTTT. This translates into CASRLRDSHNQPQHF.